The clone carrying this T cell receptor beta chain was found many times. These data belong to a study of T cell repertoires in cytomegalovirus infection. MiXCR, applied by TCRdb to the reads, yields one record per CDR3 protein. The sample records 150,000 to 200,000 distinct CDR3 sequences, approximately 15% being singletons. Germline CDR1 and CDR2: SGHTA and FQGNSA. V lost 7 bases and J lost 7, with 17 bases in between. There are 13 residues in the CDR3. This TCR came from a human donor in good health (CMV status not recorded). Some clones in this sample may be carry-over from other donors' samples. The sequenced sample was PBMCs. The rearrangement links TRBV7-2 to TRBJ2-7, with no clear D. CDR3 in amino acids: CASTPDPSSEQYF. CDR3 DNA: TGTGCCAGCACTCCAGACCCATCCTCGGAGCAGTACTTC. Complete variable domain (other parts from reference TRBV7-2 and TRBJ2-7): GAGVSQSPSNKVTEKGKDVELRCDPISGHTALYWYRQSLGQGLEFLIYFQGNSAPDKSGLPSDRFSAERTGGSVSTLTIQRTQQEDSAVYLCASTPDPSSEQYFGPGTRLTVT.